This TCR beta chain was retrieved from a study of control samples from healthy donors and cancer patients. This clone showed up just once. Method: immunoSEQ multiplex PCR; TCRdb's copy keeps in-frame clones and lacks some. The sample holds 150,000 to 180,000 clones, about 94% seen once. Germline assignment: CDR1 SGHTA and CDR2 FQGNSA. The CDR3 length is 16 residues. V lost 1 base and J 2 bases, leaving 11 bases between the germline ends. The chain joins TRBV7-2 to TRBJ1-4; a weak D match, TRBD1 (5 bases). Sequencing used blood. The receptor's source is a man in his forties or fifties in good health. CDR3 sequence: CASSLGGWGTNEKLFF. CDR3 DNA: TGTGCCAGCAGCTTAGGCGGATGGGGGACTAATGAAAAACTGTTTTTT.